The rows below give T cell receptor beta chains drawn from one sample of a study of T cell responses to AZD1222 COVID-19 vaccine. Data came from immunoSEQ multiplex PCR; TCRdb stores just in-frame clones and leaves some out. This table holds 130,000 or so clones, approximately 88% found once. Source: peripheral blood, taken on day 0 of AZD1222 vaccination. The receptors come from an adult in good health. Each CDR3 is given with its conserved first and last residue. D genes are given only for firm matches. The listing skips clone size in some rows; elsewhere it reads once, few, many or a size class.

TRBV3-1/TRBV3-2,NA,NA,12,TRBJ2-7,CASSQASYEQYF,TGTGCCAGCAGCCAGGCGTCCTACGAGCAGTACTTC
TRBV10-2,NA,NA,14,TRBJ1-1,CASRGAEMNTEAFF,TGCGCCAGCAGGGGGGCAGAAATGAACACTGAAGCTTTCTTT
TRBV6-6,NA,NA,15,TRBJ2-2,CASSYLGMSNGELFF,TGTGCCAGCAGTTACCTGGGGATGAGTAACGGGGAGCTGTTTTTT
TRBV6-1,NA,NA,13,TRBJ1-2,CASSDGGRYGYTF,TGTGCCAGCAGTGATGGGGGGAGATATGGCTACACCTTC
TRBV7-9,NA,NA,17,TRBJ2-1,CASSHHQAGAHTNEQFF,TGTGCCAGCAGCCACCATCAAGCTGGGGCCCATACCAATGAGCAGTTCTTC
TRBV30,NA,NA,14,TRBJ1-3,CAWSGGGIGNTIYF,TGTGCCTGGAGTGGGGGGGGGATTGGAAACACCATATATTTT
TRBV11-2,NA,NA,12,TRBJ2-7,CASSLEGWGQYF,TGTGCCAGCAGCTTAGAAGGGTGGGGGCAGTACTTC
TRBV6-5,NA,NA,16,TRBJ1-2,CASSYSMIAQPYGYTF,TGTGCCAGCAGTTACTCGATGATAGCACAGCCCTATGGCTACACCTTC
TRBV11-2,once,NA,14,TRBJ2-5,CASSTGAARETQYF,TGTGCCAGCAGTACTGGGGCGGCGAGGGAGACCCAGTACTTC
TRBV7-2,once,NA,16,TRBJ1-1,CASSPRGALINTEAFF,TGTGCCAGCAGCCCGCGGGGGGCGTTGATAAACACTGAAGCTTTCTTT
TRBV12-3/TRBV12-4,NA,NA,13,TRBJ1-5,CASSFGGIQPQHF,TGTGCCAGCAGTTTCGGGGGAATTCAGCCCCAGCATTTT
TRBV11-1,NA,NA,15,TRBJ2-3,CASSLEGGNTDTQYF,TGTGCCAGCAGCTTAGAGGGGGGCAACACAGATACGCAGTATTTT
TRBV5-6,NA,TRBD1,15,TRBJ1-1,CASSRLDREVAEAFF,TGTGCCAGCAGCAGACTCGACAGGGAAGTTGCTGAAGCTTTCTTT
TRBV5-6,NA,TRBD1,15,TRBJ2-5,CASSLRTTGMETQYF,TGTGCCAGCAGCTTGAGAACGACAGGGATGGAGACCCAGTACTTC
TRBV5-4,NA,NA,14,TRBJ1-2,CASSPGTPNYGYTF,TGTGCCAGCAGCCCCGGGACCCCTAACTATGGCTACACCTTC